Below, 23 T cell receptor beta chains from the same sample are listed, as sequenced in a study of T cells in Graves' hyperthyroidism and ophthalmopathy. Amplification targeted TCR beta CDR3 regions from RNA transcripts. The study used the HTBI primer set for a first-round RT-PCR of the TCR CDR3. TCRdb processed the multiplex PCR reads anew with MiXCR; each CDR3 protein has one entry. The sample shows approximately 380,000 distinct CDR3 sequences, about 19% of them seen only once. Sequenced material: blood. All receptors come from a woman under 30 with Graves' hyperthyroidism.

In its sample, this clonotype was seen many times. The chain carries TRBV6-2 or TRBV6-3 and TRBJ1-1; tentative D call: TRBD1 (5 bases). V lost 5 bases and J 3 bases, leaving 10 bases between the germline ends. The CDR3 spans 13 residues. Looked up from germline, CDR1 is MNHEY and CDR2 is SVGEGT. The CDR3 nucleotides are TGTGCCAGCAGTGACAGACTTGACACTGAAGCTTTCTTT. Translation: CASSDRLDTEAFF.

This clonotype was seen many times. The CDR3 loop reads CASSEGQGARAFF. The DNA of the CDR3 is TGTGCCAGCAGCGAGGGACAGGGGGCGCGAGCTTTCTTT. This chain uses TRBV9 with TRBJ1-1; 12 positions match TRBD1. Unmatched junction bases numbered 4, after V lost 3 bases and J lost 10 bases. The V gene's germline CDR1 is SGDLS and CDR2 YYNGEE. The CDR3 is made up of 13 amino acids.

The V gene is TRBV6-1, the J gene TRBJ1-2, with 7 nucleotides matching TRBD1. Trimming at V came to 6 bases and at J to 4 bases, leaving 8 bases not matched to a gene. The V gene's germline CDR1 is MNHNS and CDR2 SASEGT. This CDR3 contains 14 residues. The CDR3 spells CASSPGQHGYGYTF. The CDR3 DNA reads TGTGCCAGCAGCCCGGGACAGCACGGCTATGGCTACACCTTC.

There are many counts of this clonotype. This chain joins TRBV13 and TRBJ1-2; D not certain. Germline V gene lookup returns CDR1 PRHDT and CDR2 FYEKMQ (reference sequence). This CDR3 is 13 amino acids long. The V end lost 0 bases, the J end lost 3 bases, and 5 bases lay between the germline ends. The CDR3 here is CASSLGEDYGYTF. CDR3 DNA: TGTGCCAGCAGCTTAGGGGAGGACTATGGCTACACCTTC.

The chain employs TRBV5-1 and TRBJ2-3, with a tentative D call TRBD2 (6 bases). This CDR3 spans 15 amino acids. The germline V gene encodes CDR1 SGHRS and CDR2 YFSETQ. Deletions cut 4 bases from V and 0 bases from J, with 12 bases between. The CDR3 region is CASSQEGPSTDTQYF. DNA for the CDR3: TGCGCCAGCAGCCAGGAGGGTCCTAGCACAGATACGCAGTATTTT.

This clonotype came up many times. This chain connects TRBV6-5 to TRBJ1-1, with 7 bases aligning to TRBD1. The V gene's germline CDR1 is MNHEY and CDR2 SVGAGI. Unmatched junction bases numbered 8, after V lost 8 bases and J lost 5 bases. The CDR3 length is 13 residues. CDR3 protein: CASFRTGQTEAFF. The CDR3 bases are TGTGCCAGCTTTCGGACAGGTCAAACTGAAGCTTTCTTT.

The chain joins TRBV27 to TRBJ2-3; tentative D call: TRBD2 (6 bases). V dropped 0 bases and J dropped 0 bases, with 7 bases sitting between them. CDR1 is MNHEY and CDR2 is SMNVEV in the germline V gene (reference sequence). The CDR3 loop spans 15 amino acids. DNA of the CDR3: TGTGCCAGCAGTTTATCTGGACTAAGCACAGATACGCAGTATTTT. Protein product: CASSLSGLSTDTQYF.

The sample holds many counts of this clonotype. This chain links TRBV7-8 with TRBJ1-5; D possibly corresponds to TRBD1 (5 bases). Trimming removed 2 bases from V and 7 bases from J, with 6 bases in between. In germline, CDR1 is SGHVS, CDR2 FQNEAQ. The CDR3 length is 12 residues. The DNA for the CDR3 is TGTGCCAGCAGCTTAAGGGGCCAGCCCCAGCATTTT. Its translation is CASSLRGQPQHF.

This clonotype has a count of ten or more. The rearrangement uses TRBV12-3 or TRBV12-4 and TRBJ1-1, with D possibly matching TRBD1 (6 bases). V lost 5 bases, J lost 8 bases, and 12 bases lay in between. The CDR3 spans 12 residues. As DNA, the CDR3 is TGTGCCAGCAGTCCCCTTGACAGGGAAGCTTTCTTT. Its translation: CASSPLDREAFF.

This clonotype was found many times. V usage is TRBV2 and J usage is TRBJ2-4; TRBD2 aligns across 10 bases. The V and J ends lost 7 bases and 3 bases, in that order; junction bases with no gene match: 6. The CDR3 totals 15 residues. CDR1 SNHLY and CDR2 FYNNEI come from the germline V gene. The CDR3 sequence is CASKVRTSGKNIQYF. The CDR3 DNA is TGTGCCAGCAAAGTGAGGACTAGCGGCAAAAACATTCAGTACTTC.

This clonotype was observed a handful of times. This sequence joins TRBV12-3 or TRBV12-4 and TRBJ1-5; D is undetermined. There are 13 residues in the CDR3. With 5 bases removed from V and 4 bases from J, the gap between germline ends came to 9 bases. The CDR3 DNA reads TGTGCCAGCAGTGCGACTGAGAATCAGCCCCAGCATTTT. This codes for CASSATENQPQHF.

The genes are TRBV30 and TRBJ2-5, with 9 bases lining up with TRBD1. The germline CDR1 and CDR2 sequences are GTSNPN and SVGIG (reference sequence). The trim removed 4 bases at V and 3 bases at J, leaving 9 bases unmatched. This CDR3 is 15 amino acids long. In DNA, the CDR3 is TGTGCCTGGATCCCTTACGGGACAGGGAAAGAGACCCAGTACTTC. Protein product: CAWIPYGTGKETQYF.

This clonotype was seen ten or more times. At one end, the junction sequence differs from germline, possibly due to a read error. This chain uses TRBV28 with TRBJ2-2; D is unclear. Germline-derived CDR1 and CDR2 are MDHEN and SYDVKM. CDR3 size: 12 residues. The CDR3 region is CASSLASGELFF. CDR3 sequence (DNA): TGCGCCAGCAGCTTGGCGTCCGGGGAGCTGTTTTTT.

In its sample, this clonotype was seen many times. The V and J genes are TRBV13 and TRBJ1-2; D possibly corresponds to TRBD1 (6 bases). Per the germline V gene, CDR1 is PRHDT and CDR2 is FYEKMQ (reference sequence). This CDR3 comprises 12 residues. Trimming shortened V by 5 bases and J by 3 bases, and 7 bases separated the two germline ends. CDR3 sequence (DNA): TGTGCCAGCAGCAGGACAGACTATGGCTACACCTTC. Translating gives CASSRTDYGYTF.

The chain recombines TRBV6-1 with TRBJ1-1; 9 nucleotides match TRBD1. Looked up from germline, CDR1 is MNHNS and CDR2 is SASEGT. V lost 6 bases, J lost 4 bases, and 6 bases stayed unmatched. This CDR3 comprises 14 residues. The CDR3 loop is CASSEQGAITEAFF. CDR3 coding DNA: TGTGCCAGCAGCGAACAGGGGGCGATCACTGAAGCTTTCTTT.

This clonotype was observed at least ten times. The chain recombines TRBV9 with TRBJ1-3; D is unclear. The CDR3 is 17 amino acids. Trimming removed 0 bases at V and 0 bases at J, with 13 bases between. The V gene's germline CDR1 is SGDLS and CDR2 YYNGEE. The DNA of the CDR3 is TGTGCCAGCAGCGTAGAAGACGAGTTCTTCTCTGGAAACACCATATATTTT. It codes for CASSVEDEFFSGNTIYF.

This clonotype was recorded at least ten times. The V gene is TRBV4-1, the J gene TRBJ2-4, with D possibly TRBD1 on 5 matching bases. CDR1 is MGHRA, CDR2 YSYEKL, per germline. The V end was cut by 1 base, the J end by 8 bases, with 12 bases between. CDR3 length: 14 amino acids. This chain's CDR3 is CASSQGQGSDIQYF. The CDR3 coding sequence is TGCGCCAGCAGCCAAGGTCAGGGATCGGACATTCAGTACTTC.

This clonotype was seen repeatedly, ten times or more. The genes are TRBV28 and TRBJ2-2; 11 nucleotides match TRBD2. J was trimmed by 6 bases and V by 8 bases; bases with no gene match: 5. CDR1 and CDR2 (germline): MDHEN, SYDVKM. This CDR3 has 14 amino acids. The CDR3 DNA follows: TGTGCCAGCCTTAGCGGGGGGGTCTCCGGGGAGCTGTTTTTT. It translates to CASLSGGVSGELFF.

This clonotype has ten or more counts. CDR3 region: CASSGRDSPYEQYF. Here the CDR3 DNA reads TGTGCCAGCAGCGGACGGGACAGCCCCTACGAGCAGTACTTC. The chain combines TRBV9 with TRBJ2-7, with 7 bases aligning to TRBD1. The CDR3 consists of 14 residues. CDR1 and CDR2 (germline): SGDLS, YYNGEE. J was trimmed by 2 bases and V by 3 bases; bases with no gene match: 5.

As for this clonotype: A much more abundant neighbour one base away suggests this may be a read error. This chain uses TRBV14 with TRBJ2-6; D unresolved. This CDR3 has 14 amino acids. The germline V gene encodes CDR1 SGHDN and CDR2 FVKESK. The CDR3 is CAGSTSSGANVLTF. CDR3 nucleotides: TGTGCCGGCAGTACGTCCTCTGGGGCCAACGTCCTGACTTTC.

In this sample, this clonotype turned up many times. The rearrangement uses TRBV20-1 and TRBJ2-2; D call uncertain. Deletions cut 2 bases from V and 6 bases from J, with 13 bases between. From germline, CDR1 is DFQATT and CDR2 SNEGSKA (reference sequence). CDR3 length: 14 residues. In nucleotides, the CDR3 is TGCAGTGCTAGACCTCCGACGGGCCCCGGGGAGCTGTTTTTT. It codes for CSARPPTGPGELFF.

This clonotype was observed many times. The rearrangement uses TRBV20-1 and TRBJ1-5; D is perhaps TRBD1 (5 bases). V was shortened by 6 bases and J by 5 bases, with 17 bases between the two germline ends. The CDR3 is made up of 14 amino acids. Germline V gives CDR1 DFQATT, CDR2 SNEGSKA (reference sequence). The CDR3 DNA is TGCAGTGCCGACCCCCGGGGGAGGGATCAGCCCCAGCATTTT. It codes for CSADPRGRDQPQHF.

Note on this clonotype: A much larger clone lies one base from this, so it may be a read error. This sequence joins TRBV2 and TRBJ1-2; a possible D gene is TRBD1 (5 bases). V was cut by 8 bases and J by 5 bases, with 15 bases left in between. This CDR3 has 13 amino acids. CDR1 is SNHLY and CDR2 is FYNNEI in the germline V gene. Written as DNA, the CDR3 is TGTGCCAGCCAGAAGGGGCAGGAATATGGCTACACCTTC. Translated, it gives CASQKGQEYGYTF.